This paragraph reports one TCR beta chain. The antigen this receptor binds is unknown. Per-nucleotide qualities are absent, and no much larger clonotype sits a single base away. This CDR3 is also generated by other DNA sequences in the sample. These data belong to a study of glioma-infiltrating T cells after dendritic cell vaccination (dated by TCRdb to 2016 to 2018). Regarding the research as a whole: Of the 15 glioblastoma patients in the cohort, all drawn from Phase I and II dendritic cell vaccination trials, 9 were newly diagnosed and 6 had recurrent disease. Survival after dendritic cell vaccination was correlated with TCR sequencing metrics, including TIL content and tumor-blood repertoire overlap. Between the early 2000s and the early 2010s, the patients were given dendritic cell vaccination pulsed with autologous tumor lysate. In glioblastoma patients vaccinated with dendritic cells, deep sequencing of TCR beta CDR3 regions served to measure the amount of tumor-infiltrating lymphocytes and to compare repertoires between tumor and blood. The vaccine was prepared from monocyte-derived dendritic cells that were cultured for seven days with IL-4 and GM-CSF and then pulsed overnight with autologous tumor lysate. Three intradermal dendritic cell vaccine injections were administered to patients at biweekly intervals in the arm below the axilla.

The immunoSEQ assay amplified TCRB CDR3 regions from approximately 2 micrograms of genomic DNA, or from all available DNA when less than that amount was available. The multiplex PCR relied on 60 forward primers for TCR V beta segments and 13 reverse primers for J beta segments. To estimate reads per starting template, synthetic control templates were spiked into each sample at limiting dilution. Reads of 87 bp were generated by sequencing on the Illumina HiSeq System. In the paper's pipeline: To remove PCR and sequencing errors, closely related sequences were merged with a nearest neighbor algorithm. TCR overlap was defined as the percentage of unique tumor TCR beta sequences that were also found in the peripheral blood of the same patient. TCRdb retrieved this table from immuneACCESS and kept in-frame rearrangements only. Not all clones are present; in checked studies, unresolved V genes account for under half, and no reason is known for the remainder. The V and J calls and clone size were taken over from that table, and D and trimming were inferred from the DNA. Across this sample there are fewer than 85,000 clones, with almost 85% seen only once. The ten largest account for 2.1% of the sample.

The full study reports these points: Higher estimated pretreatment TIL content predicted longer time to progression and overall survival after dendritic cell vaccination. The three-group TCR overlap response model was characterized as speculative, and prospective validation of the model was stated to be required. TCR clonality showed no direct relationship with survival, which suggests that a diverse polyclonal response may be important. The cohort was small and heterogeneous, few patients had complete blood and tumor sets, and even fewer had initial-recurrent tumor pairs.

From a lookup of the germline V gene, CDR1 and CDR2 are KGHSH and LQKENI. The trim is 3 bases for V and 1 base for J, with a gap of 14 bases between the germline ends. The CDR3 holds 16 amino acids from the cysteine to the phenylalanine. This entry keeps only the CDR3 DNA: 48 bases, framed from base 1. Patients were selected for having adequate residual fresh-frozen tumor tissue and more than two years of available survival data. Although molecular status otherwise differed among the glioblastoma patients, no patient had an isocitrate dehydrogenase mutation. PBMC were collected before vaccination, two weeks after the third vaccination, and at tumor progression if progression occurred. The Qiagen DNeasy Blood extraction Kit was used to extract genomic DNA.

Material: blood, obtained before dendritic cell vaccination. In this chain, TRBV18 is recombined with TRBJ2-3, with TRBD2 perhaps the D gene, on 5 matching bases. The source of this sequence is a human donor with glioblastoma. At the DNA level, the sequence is TGTGCCAGCTCACCCTCCATGGGGAGAGGCACAGATACGCAGTATTTT. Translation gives CASSPSMGRGTDTQYF.